A selection of T cell receptor beta chains follows, all from one sample in a study of blood T cell repertoires in COVID-19. Some clones are missing from TCRdb's copy, which holds only in-frame ones; the method was immunoSEQ multiplex PCR. The repertoire holds 100,000 to 130,000 clones, with 80% to 90% as singletons. Sequencing was performed on peripheral blood. These receptors were taken from a human donor in a cohort sampled during active COVID-19. The CDR3 runs from the conserved cysteine through the conserved F or W. The order of the fields is V gene, D gene, J gene, clone size, CDR3 DNA, CDR3 protein. D genes are given only for firm matches. The listing skips clone size in some rows; elsewhere it reads once, few, many or a size class.

>TRBV15|NA|TRBJ1-1|NA
TGTGCCACCAGCATCCCGGGGATGAACACTGAAGCTTTCTTT
CATSIPGMNTEAFF
>TRBV6-5|NA|TRBJ1-3|NA
TGTGCCAGCAGTTACTCCGCGCTTTCTGTAAACACCATATATTTT
CASSYSALSVNTIYF
>TRBV10-3|TRBD1|TRBJ2-7|NA
TGTGCCATCAGCCAGGGGGCGCGGCGATCCTACGAGCAGTACTTC
CAISQGARRSYEQYF
>TRBV6-1|NA|TRBJ1-6|NA
TGTGCCAGCAGTGAAATCCGGGGGACCAGATCCTCACCCCTCCACTTT
CASSEIRGTRSSPLHF
>TRBV6-2/TRBV6-3|NA|TRBJ2-3|NA
TGTGCCAGCAGTCTAATTTCGGCAGATACGCAGTATTTT
CASSLISADTQYF
>TRBV14|NA|TRBJ2-5|NA
TGTGCCAGCAGCCCATCGACAGCCGCAATCCAAGAGACCCAGTACTTC
CASSPSTAAIQETQYF
>TRBV2|TRBD1|TRBJ1-2|once
TGTGCCAGCAGTGTGGGACAGTCGGCAGGCTACACCTTC
CASSVGQSAGYTF
>TRBV7-8|NA|TRBJ2-1|NA
TGTGCCAGCAGCTTAGGGGGCACAGGGAGCTCCTACAATGAGCAGTTCTTC
CASSLGGTGSSYNEQFF
>TRBV3-1/TRBV3-2|NA|TRBJ1-5|NA
TGTGCCAGCAGCCAAGATTACGGTAATCAGCCCCAGCATTTT
CASSQDYGNQPQHF
>TRBV20-1|NA|TRBJ2-1|once
TGCAGTGCTAGATTCGCTGGCGAGCAGTTCTTC
CSARFAGEQFF
>TRBV5-4|NA|TRBJ2-7|NA
TGTGCCAGCAGCTGGGGGACTTTGGACTCCTACGAGCAGTACTTC
CASSWGTLDSYEQYF
>TRBV11-2|NA|TRBJ2-7|NA
TGTGCCAGCAGCGAAGGACAGGGAGGGTTCTCCTACGAGCAGTACTTC
CASSEGQGGFSYEQYF
>TRBV4-1|TRBD2|TRBJ2-5|NA
TGCGCCAGCAGCGACGGGACTAGCGAGGAGACCCAGTACTTC
CASSDGTSEETQYF
>TRBV4-1|NA|TRBJ1-2|NA
TGCGCCAGCAGCCGGCCTGACAGTACTAGCTCTACTAACTATGGCTACACCTTC
CASSRPDSTSSTNYGYTF
>TRBV7-3|TRBD1|TRBJ1-1|NA
TGTGCCAGCAGCTTAAACCCGGGACAGGGGGCTGGGGCTGAAGCTTTCTTT
CASSLNPGQGAGAEAFF
>TRBV7-9|TRBD2|TRBJ2-1|few
TGTGCCAGCAGCTTAGTAGGCGGGAGGGGCAATGAGCAGTTCTTC
CASSLVGGRGNEQFF
>TRBV13|NA|TRBJ2-3|NA
TGTGCCAGCAGCTTAGGTCGCGGGCCAGATACGCAGTATTTT
CASSLGRGPDTQYF
>TRBV5-1|TRBD1|TRBJ1-1|few
TGCGCCAGCAGCTGGGGACAGGGGCTCGTAGAAGCTTTCTTT
CASSWGQGLVEAFF
>TRBV3-1/TRBV3-2|NA|TRBJ1-2|few
TGTGCCAGCAGCCAAGTCTACAGTAATAACTATGGCTACACCTTC
CASSQVYSNNYGYTF
>TRBV7-6|TRBD2|TRBJ2-1|NA
TGTGCCAGCAGCTTCAGCGGGAGGGCCGATAATGAGCAGTTCTTC
CASSFSGRADNEQFF
>TRBV19|TRBD1|TRBJ1-5|NA
TGTGCCAGTAGTGGCCGGGACAGGTCCAGCAATCAGCCCCAGCATTTT
CASSGRDRSSNQPQHF
>TRBV5-1|NA|TRBJ2-1|NA
TGCGCCAGCAGCCCCTCACCTGGCCCCTACAATGAGCAGTTCTTC
CASSPSPGPYNEQFF
>TRBV6-5|NA|TRBJ1-1|few
TGTGCCAGCACTAGGGGACAAAACACTGAAGCTTTCTTT
CASTRGQNTEAFF
>TRBV13|NA|TRBJ2-7|NA
TGTGCCAGCAGCCCCGGTGCGTCCTACGAGCAGTACTTC
CASSPGASYEQYF